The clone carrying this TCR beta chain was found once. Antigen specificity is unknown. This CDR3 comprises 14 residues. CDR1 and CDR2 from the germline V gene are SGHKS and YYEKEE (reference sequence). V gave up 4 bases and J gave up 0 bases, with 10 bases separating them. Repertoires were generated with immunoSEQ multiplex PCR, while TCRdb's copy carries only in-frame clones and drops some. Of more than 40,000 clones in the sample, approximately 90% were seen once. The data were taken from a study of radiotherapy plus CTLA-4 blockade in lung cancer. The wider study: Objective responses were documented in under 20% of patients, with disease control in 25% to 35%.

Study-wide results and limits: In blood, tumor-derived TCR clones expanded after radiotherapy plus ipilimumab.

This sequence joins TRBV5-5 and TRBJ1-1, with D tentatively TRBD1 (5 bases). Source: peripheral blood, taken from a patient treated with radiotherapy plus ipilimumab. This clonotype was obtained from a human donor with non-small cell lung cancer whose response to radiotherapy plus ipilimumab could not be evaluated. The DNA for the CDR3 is TGTGCCAGCAGCCAGACAGCGATGAACACTGAAGCTTTCTTT. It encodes CASSQTAMNTEAFF.